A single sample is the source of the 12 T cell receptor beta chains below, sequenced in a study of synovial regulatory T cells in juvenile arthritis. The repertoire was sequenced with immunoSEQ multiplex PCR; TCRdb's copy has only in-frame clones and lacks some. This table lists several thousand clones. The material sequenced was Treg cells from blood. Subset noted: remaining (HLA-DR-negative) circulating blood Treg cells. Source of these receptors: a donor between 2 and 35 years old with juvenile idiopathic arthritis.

The chain's CDR3 is CATLTGREKLFF. The chain carries TRBV28 and TRBJ1-4; TCRdb designates TRBD1, a call that cannot be tested without DNA. The CDR3 is 12 residues long. The DNA sequence is not available. In germline, CDR1 is MDHEN, CDR2 SYDVKM.

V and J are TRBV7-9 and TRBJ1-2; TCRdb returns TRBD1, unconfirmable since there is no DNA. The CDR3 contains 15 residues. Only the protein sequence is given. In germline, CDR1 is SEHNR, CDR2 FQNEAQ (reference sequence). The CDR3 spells CASSPPRTDRFGYTF.

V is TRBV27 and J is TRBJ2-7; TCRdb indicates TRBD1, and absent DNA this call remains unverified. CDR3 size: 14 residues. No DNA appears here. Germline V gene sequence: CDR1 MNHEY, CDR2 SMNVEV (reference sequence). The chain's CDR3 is CASRDRGQRMGQYF.

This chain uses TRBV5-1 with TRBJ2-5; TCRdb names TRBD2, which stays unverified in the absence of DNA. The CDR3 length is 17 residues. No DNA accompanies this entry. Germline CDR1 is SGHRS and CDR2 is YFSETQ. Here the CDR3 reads CASSLWIAGALQETQYF.

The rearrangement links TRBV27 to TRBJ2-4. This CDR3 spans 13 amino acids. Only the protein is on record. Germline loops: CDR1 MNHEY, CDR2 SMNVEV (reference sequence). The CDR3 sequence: CASGELAKNIQYF.

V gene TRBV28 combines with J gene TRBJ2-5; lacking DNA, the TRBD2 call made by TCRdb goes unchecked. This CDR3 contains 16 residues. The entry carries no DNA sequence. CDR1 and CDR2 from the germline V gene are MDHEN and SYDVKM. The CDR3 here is CASSKSAGGPRETQYF. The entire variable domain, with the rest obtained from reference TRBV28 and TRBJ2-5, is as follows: DVKVTQSSRYLVKRTGEKVFLECVQDMDHENMFWYRQDPGLGLRLIYFSYDVKMKEKGDIPEGYSVSREKKERFSLILESASTNQTSMYLCASSKSAGGPRETQYFGPGTRLLVL.

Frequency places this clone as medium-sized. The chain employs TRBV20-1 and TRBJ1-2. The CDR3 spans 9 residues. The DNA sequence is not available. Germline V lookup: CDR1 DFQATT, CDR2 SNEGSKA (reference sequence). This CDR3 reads CSALYGYTF.

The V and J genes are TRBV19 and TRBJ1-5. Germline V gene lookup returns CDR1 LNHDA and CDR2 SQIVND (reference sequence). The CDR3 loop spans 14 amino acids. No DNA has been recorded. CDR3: CAIAQGGSNQPQHF. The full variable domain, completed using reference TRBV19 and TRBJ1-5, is DGGITQSPKYLFRKEGQNVTLSCEQNLNHDAMYWYRQDPGQGLRLIYYSQIVNDFQKGDIAEGYSVSREKKESFPLTVTSAQKNPTAFYLCAIAQGGSNQPQHFGDGTRLSIL.

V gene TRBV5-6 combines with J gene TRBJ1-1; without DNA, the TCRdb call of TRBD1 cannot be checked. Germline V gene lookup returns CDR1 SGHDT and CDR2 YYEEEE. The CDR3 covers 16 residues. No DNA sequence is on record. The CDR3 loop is CASSLEIGGLNTEAFF.

This CDR3 reads CASSSPGGSNQPQHF. V is TRBV28 and J is TRBJ1-5. The CDR3 totals 15 residues. The record lacks a DNA sequence. CDR1 is MDHEN, CDR2 SYDVKM, per germline.

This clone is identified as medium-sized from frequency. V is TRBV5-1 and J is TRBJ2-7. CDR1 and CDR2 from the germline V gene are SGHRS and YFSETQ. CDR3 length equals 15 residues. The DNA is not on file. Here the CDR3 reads CASSLGQGRVYEQYF.

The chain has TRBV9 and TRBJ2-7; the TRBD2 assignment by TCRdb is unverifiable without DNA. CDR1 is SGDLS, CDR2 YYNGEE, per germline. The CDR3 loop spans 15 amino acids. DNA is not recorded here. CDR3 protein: CASSLTSGASYEQYF.